These 8 T cell receptor beta chains came from one sample sequenced in a study of blood T cells in healthy people across ages. A J-beta primer mix and a sample-barcoded 5' primer were used in a second PCR of about 7 to 11 cycles. TCRdb itself ran the 5' RACE reads through MiXCR, one entry per CDR3 protein. The repertoire consists of about 800,000 distinct CDR3 sequences, with about 25% occurring once and the leading ten covering approximately 3.7%. These same data were also listed under a study on T cells of mothers and their children.

Sequencing was carried out using blood. The receptors originated from a boy younger than 18 in good health.

This clonotype was seen a few times. CDR3 protein: CASSRGQGYRSYEQYF. The CDR3 bases are TGTGCCAGCAGTCGGGGGCAAGGGTATAGGTCCTACGAGCAGTACTTC. This chain connects TRBV28 to TRBJ2-7; D may be TRBD1 or TRBD2 (6 bases each). Between the trimmed V and J ends, which lost 5 bases and 1 base, there was a span of 18 bases. This CDR3 is built from 16 residues. Per the germline V gene, CDR1 is MDHEN and CDR2 is SYDVKM.

This sequence joins TRBV5-1 and TRBJ2-1; 11 nucleotides agree with TRBD2. Germline V gene data show CDR1 as SGHRS and CDR2 as YFSETQ. V was clipped by 0 bases and J by 0 bases; unmatched bases: 8. This CDR3 is 19 amino acids long. In DNA, the CDR3 is TGCGCCAGCAGCTTGGTAATTCAGGGACTAGCGGCCTCCTACAATGAGCAGTTCTTC. This encodes CASSLVIQGLAASYNEQFF.

This clonotype was seen more than once but under ten times. The V gene is TRBV7-2, the J gene TRBJ2-3; 8 bases map to TRBD1. Germline CDR1 is SGHTA and CDR2 is FQGNSA. Unmatched junction bases numbered 8, after V lost 7 bases and J lost 2 bases. This CDR3 comprises 15 residues. Here the CDR3 reads CASNEGQGYTDTQYF. The DNA for the CDR3 is TGTGCCAGCAACGAAGGACAGGGCTACACAGATACGCAGTATTTT.

V and J are TRBV7-8 and TRBJ1-1; D is possibly TRBD1 (6 bases). Looked up from germline, CDR1 is SGHVS and CDR2 is FQNEAQ. The CDR3 runs 15 residues. V was pared by 1 base and J by 4 bases, with 13 bases between. The CDR3 here is CASSLEGDLGTEAFF. CDR3 DNA: TGTGCCAGCAGCTTAGAGGGGGACTTGGGCACTGAAGCTTTCTTT.

J is TRBJ2-1 and V is TRBV6-1, with 14 bases aligning to TRBD2. This CDR3 is built from 16 residues. Germline assignment: CDR1 MNHNS and CDR2 SASEGT. V shed 4 bases, J shed 3 bases, and the junction held 2 bases outside the gene matches. The CDR3: CASSGGLAGVYNEQFF. The CDR3 bases are TGTGCCAGCAGTGGGGGACTAGCGGGGGTCTACAATGAGCAGTTCTTC.

The genes are TRBV18 and TRBJ2-7; no reliable D call. With 3 bases removed from V and 2 bases from J, the gap between germline ends came to 14 bases. Looked up from germline, CDR1 is KGHSH and CDR2 is LQKENI. The CDR3 totals 15 residues. The CDR3 sequence: CASSPVGPPAYEQYF. The CDR3 region has the DNA TGTGCCAGCTCACCGGTCGGTCCCCCGGCCTACGAGCAGTACTTC.

There are a few counts of this clonotype. The chain couples TRBV18 to TRBJ2-7, with 7 bases identical to TRBD1. The V gene's germline CDR1 is KGHSH and CDR2 LQKENI. The CDR3 runs to 17 residues. The J segment lost 2 bases and the V segment lost 5 bases, leaving 15 bases of the junction unmatched. The CDR3 reads CASSTTGTEDFTYEQYF. The CDR3 coding sequence is TGTGCCAGCTCAACAACTGGGACAGAAGATTTTACCTACGAGCAGTACTTC.

The table lists this clonotype with a few counts. The chain employs TRBV28 and TRBJ1-4, with 9 nucleotides matching TRBD1. Germline V gene lookup returns CDR1 MDHEN and CDR2 SYDVKM. With 6 bases clipped from V and 3 bases from J, the junction kept 5 bases outside the gene matches. The CDR3 is made up of 15 amino acids. This chain's CDR3 is CASRNRGPANEKLFF. CDR3 nucleotide sequence: TGTGCCAGCAGGAACAGGGGGCCGGCTAATGAAAAACTGTTTTTT.